The rows below give T cell receptor beta chains drawn from one sample of a study of blood T cell repertoires in COVID-19. Data came from immunoSEQ multiplex PCR; TCRdb stores just in-frame clones and leaves some out. This sample has approximately 58,000 clones; 70% to 90% occur once, and the top ten carry around a third. Material for sequencing was peripheral blood. These receptors originate from a man in his 60s with COVID-19, enrolled during active disease. CDR3s include the opening cysteine and the closing phenylalanine or tryptophan. The D gene is left open where the match is weak. A row's size may be missing; if present it is once, few, many or a size class.

DNA | CDR3 | V | size | D | J
TGTGCCAGCAGCGAGCGGCGACAGGGGGCCCAGGAGCAGTACTTC | CASSERRQGAQEQYF | TRBV21-1 | NA | NA | TRBJ2-7
TGTGCCACCAGTGCCTCCCCGGACAGGGGGTTACAAGAGACCCAGTACTTC | CATSASPDRGLQETQYF | TRBV24-1 | few | TRBD1 | TRBJ2-5
TGTGCCAGCAGTGAAAGAGCAGAGGGCAGGCGCGGCGAGCAGTACTTC | CASSERAEGRRGEQYF | TRBV2 | NA | NA | TRBJ2-7
TGTGCCAGCAGTACTAGCGGGAGCACAGATACGCAGTATTTT | CASSTSGSTDTQYF | TRBV6-4 | NA | TRBD2 | TRBJ2-3
TGCGCCAGCAGCTTGGCCGGAGGAGGAGGTTCACCCCTCCACTTT | CASSLAGGGGSPLHF | TRBV5-1 | NA | NA | TRBJ1-6
TGTGCCAGCAGTTACCAGAATGAGCAGTTCTTC | CASSYQNEQFF | TRBV6-5 | NA | NA | TRBJ2-1
TGTGCCAGCAGATTAGCGGGAGGACACAATGAGCAGTTCTTC | CASRLAGGHNEQFF | TRBV7-2 | NA | TRBD2 | TRBJ2-1
TGTGCAAGTCGCTTAGTTGGTTGGAGGCAGTACTTC | CASRLVGWRQYF | TRBV12-2 | NA | NA | TRBJ2-7
TGTGCCAGCAGCTTCTTTGGGACAGGGGCGTATGGTGAAGCTTTCTTT | CASSFFGTGAYGEAFF | TRBV13 | NA | TRBD1 | TRBJ1-1
TGTGCCAGCAGTTTGAGGCAGCAAGAGACCCAGTACTTC | CASSLRQQETQYF | TRBV12-3/TRBV12-4 | NA | NA | TRBJ2-5
TGTGCCAGCAGTGAACCGAGGACAGGGTCTTCCGGGGATTACGAGCAGTACTTC | CASSEPRTGSSGDYEQYF | TRBV2 | NA | TRBD1 | TRBJ2-7
TGTGCCAGCAGCTACAGGGGGCAAAGGACTAATGAAAAACTGTTTTTT | CASSYRGQRTNEKLFF | TRBV11-2 | NA | TRBD1 | TRBJ1-4
TGTGCCAGCAGCGGTGGATTAGCGAACACTGAAGCTTTCTTT | CASSGGLANTEAFF | TRBV9 | NA | NA | TRBJ1-1
TGTGCCAGCATCATGGGGGGGTTTCGCAATGAGCAGTTCTTC | CASIMGGFRNEQFF | TRBV6-5 | NA | TRBD2 | TRBJ2-1
TGTGCCAGCGGGCCAGGCAGTGAAAAACTGTTTTTT | CASGPGSEKLFF | TRBV12-3/TRBV12-4 | NA | NA | TRBJ1-4
TGTGCCAGCAGAAACCGGGGTAGTAGCAATCAGCCCCAGCATTTT | CASRNRGSSNQPQHF | TRBV2 | NA | NA | TRBJ1-5
TGCGCCAGCAGCTCGAACACTGAAGCTTTCTTT | CASSSNTEAFF | TRBV10-1 | NA | NA | TRBJ1-1